The TCR beta chain described here comes from a study of T cell responses to AZD1222 COVID-19 vaccine. This CDR3 contains 12 residues. Germline V gives CDR1 LNHDA, CDR2 SQIVND (reference sequence). Clones were sequenced by immunoSEQ multiplex PCR, and TCRdb holds only the in-frame ones, with some missing. The sample shows roughly 96,000 clones, roughly 90% of them seen only once. The input for sequencing was peripheral blood, taken on day 0 of AZD1222 vaccination. The rearrangement uses TRBV19 and TRBJ2-7; 8 nucleotides match TRBD2. The sequence derives from an adult in good health. The CDR3 loop is CALTSVSYEQYF. As DNA, the CDR3 is TGTGCTTTGACTAGCGTTTCCTACGAGCAGTACTTC.